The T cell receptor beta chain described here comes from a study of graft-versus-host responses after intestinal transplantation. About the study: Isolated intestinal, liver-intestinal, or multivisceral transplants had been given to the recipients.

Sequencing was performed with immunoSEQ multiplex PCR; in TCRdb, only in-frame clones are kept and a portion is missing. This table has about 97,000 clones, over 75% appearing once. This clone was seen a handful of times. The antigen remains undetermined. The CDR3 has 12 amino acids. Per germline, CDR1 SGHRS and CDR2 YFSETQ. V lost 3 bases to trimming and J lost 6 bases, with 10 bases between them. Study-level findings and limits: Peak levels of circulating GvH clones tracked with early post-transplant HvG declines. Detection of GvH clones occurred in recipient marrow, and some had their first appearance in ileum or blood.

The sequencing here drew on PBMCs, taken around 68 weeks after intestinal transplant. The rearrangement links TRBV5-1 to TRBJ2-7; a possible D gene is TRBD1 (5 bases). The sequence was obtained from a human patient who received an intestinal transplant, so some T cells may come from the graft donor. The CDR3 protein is CASSSYGAEQYF. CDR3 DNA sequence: TGCGCCAGCAGCTCGTATGGGGCCGAGCAGTACTTC. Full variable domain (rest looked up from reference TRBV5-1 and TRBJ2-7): KAGVTQTPRYLIKTRGQQVTLSCSPISGHRSVSWYQQTPGQGLQFLFEYFSETQRNKGNFPGRFSGRQFSNSRSEMNVSTLELGDSALYLCASSSYGAEQYFGPGTRLTVT.